The 16 T cell receptor beta chains below were found in one sample sequenced in a study of PD-L1 blockade in urothelial cancer. The time point is: pretreatment peripheral blood. Here immunoSEQ multiplex PCR was the method, and the copy in TCRdb shows in-frame clones only, minus some. The table includes roughly 90,000 clones, around 89% detected once. Sequencing used PBMCs, obtained around atezolizumab (anti-PD-L1) treatment. Receptors were obtained from a woman of 80 years or more with urothelial cancer.

This clone was found once. The CDR3 loop is CSVGARGRGETQYF. The CDR3 DNA is TGCAGCGTTGGGGCCAGGGGGCGAGGTGAGACCCAGTACTTC. The V and J genes are TRBV29-1 and TRBJ2-5, with TRBD1 matching over 8 bases. V lost 4 bases and J lost 5; bases outside the gene matches: 9. Per germline, CDR1 SQVTM and CDR2 ANQGSEA. The CDR3 has 14 amino acids.

The chain uses TRBV4-2 and TRBJ2-2, with D possibly being TRBD2 (5 bases). The CDR3 is 14 amino acids. The ends were cut back, 1 base at V and 14 bases at J, with 17 bases in the middle. CDR1 and CDR2 (germline): LGHNA, YNFKEQ. The CDR3 region is CASSQASTSYRLFF. The CDR3 DNA reads as TGTGCCAGCAGCCAAGCCTCCACTAGTTATCGCCTGTTTTTT.

J is TRBJ1-1 and V is TRBV13; 7 positions match TRBD1. The V and J ends lost 8 bases and 6 bases, in that order; junction bases with no gene match: 6. Per germline, CDR1 PRHDT and CDR2 FYEKMQ (reference sequence). The CDR3 consists of 12 residues. CDR3: CASGTGASEAFF. CDR3 coding DNA: TGTGCCAGCGGAACAGGGGCATCTGAAGCTTTCTTT.

This chain joins TRBV5-6 and TRBJ1-2, with no clear D. V shed 0 bases and J shed 0 bases, with 9 bases lying between them. The CDR3 loop spans 15 amino acids. Germline values: CDR1 SGHDT, CDR2 YYEEEE. The CDR3 region is CASSLVGRANYGYTF. The CDR3 DNA follows: TGTGCCAGCAGCTTGGTCGGTCGAGCTAACTATGGCTACACCTTC.

V and J are TRBV18 and TRBJ1-3; no reliable D call. The germline V and J ends were trimmed by 1 base and 8 bases, with 15 bases remaining between them. Germline CDR1 KGHSH, CDR2 LQKENI. There are 15 residues in the CDR3. The CDR3 is CASSPLPTEGDTIYF. The CDR3 region has the DNA TGTGCCAGCTCACCACTCCCTACGGAGGGTGACACCATATATTTT.

The rearrangement links TRBV6-1 to TRBJ2-5; 12 nucleotides agree with TRBD1. This CDR3 has 19 residues. J was trimmed by 4 bases and V by 3 bases; bases with no gene match: 15. Germline loops: CDR1 MNHNS, CDR2 SASEGT. CDR3 coding DNA: TGTGCCAGCAGTGAGGGACAGGGGGCCCCCAGCGGGAAAGCAGAGACCCAGTACTTC. This codes for CASSEGQGAPSGKAETQYF.

The CDR3 region has the DNA TGTGCCAGCAGCCAAGATCGGGTCCGGGGGGGGAATCAGCCCCAGCATTTT. Its translation is CASSQDRVRGGNQPQHF. The chain carries TRBV4-2 and TRBJ1-5; a weak D match, TRBD1 (5 bases). The V gene lost 0 bases and the J gene lost 4 bases, with 16 bases spanning the gap. Germline V gives CDR1 LGHNA, CDR2 YNFKEQ. This CDR3 spans 17 amino acids.

This chain joins TRBV5-1 and TRBJ2-7; 8 positions agree with TRBD2. CDR1 SGHRS and CDR2 YFSETQ come from the germline V gene. The CDR3 consists of 15 residues. Trimming took 0 bases from V and 2 from J; bases not matched to a gene: 4. CDR3 region: CASSLESSGPYEQYF. The CDR3 DNA sequence: TGCGCCAGCAGCTTGGAGTCTAGCGGGCCCTACGAGCAGTACTTC.

This clone appeared a single time. This chain uses TRBV27 with TRBJ1-4, with 8 bases that match TRBD1. Unmatched junction bases numbered 4, after V lost 0 bases and J lost 7 bases. Germline values: CDR1 MNHEY, CDR2 SMNVEV (reference sequence). This CDR3 is built from 15 residues. CDR3 region: CASSLSSGQGEKLFF. CDR3 nucleotide sequence: TGTGCCAGCAGTTTATCGAGCGGACAGGGTGAAAAACTGTTTTTT.

The chain has TRBV6-4 and TRBJ2-1; 7 bases are a match to TRBD2. With 9 bases clipped from V and 3 bases from J, the junction kept 11 bases outside the gene matches. The CDR3 totals 15 residues. The germline V gene has CDR1 MRHNA and CDR2 SNTAGT. The CDR3 loop is CARGPSGNRYNEQFF. In DNA, the CDR3 is TGTGCCAGGGGGCCAAGCGGGAATCGCTACAATGAGCAGTTCTTC.

In DNA form, the CDR3 reads TGTGCCAGCAGCCACGGGACAGTGAACACTGAAGCTTTCTTT. It yields the protein CASSHGTVNTEAFF. The genes are TRBV14 and TRBJ1-1; 7 positions match TRBD1. The length of the CDR3 is 14 residues. Unmatched junction bases numbered 1, after V lost 3 bases and J lost 0 bases. CDR1 is SGHDN, CDR2 FVKESK, per germline.

This clone was seen a single time. The chain joins TRBV28 to TRBJ1-5; 8 bases are a match to TRBD1. V shed 7 bases and J 5 bases; nucleotides not matched to a gene: 10. The CDR3 has 15 residues. Germline V gives CDR1 MDHEN, CDR2 SYDVKM. As DNA, the CDR3 is TGTGCCAGCATACGACAGGGGACGTCTTATCAGCCCCAGCATTTT. It yields the protein CASIRQGTSYQPQHF.

This clone turned up a few times. This sequence joins TRBV5-1 and TRBJ2-5, with D uncertain. The CDR3 length is 13 residues. Germline-derived CDR1 and CDR2 are SGHRS and YFSETQ. Trimming shortened V by 5 bases and J by 5 bases, and 13 bases separated the two germline ends. The CDR3 sequence is CASSSGSTETQYF. CDR3 sequence (DNA): TGCGCCAGCAGTTCCGGGTCTACCGAGACCCAGTACTTC.

The chain employs TRBV7-2 and TRBJ2-2; D not resolved. Germline V CDR1 and CDR2: SGHTA, FQGNSA. V lost 5 bases to trimming and J lost 0 bases, with 7 bases between them. The CDR3 spans 14 residues. CDR3 residues: CASSPTSNTGELFF. For the CDR3, the DNA is TGTGCCAGCAGCCCGACTTCGAACACCGGGGAGCTGTTTTTT.

This clone was seen only once. V and J are TRBV6-1 and TRBJ1-5; D is unresolved. The CDR3 is 13 amino acids. Trimming took 4 bases from V and 5 from J, leaving 9 bases between them. CDR1 MNHNS and CDR2 SASEGT come from the germline V gene. The CDR3 here is CASSVAQDQPQHF. DNA for the CDR3: TGTGCCAGCAGTGTGGCACAAGATCAGCCCCAGCATTTT.

The J gene is TRBJ1-1, the V gene TRBV19; the D is unclear. V was cut by 7 bases and J by 2 bases, with 11 bases left in between. The CDR3 extends over 13 amino acids. Germline values: CDR1 LNHDA, CDR2 SQIVND (reference sequence). CDR3 sequence: CASTRHSNTEAFF. CDR3 sequence (DNA): TGTGCCAGTACGCGACATTCAAACACTGAAGCTTTCTTT. Full variable domain (rest looked up from reference TRBV19 and TRBJ1-1): DGGITQSPKYLFRKEGQNVTLSCEQNLNHDAMYWYRQDPGQGLRLIYYSQIVNDFQKGDIAEGYSVSREKKESFPLTVTSAQKNPTAFYLCASTRHSNTEAFFGQGTRLTVV.